This is a list of T cell receptor beta chains from one sample in a study of blood T cell repertoires in COVID-19. Generated by immunoSEQ multiplex PCR, the TCRdb table keeps only in-frame clones and is missing some. The sample holds tens of thousands of clones, around 92% seen once. Source material: peripheral blood. These receptors were collected from a woman aged 80 or over with acute or convalescent COVID-19. CDR3s include the opening cysteine and the closing phenylalanine or tryptophan. D genes are given only for firm matches. For some rows the clone size is stated as once, few or many, or as a class when expanded; others skip it.

D gene: .; clone size: .; J gene: TRBJ2-1; V gene: TRBV6-5; CDR3 DNA: TGTGCCAGCAGGGGGGGGACAGGATCCTACAATGAGCAGTTCTTC; CDR3 protein: CASRGGTGSYNEQFF
D gene: TRBD2; clone size: .; J gene: TRBJ2-2; V gene: TRBV6-5; CDR3 DNA: TGTGCCAGCAGCGGACTAGCGGGGTGGACCGGGGAGCTGTTTTTT; CDR3 protein: CASSGLAGWTGELFF
D gene: .; clone size: .; J gene: TRBJ1-6; V gene: TRBV3-1/TRBV3-2; CDR3 DNA: TGTGCCAGCAGCCAGCCCAGCGCGGTGCTTAATTCACCCCTCCACTTT; CDR3 protein: CASSQPSAVLNSPLHF
D gene: TRBD1; clone size: .; J gene: TRBJ1-2; V gene: TRBV7-8; CDR3 DNA: TGTGCCAGCAGCTTAGCGCCGGGACAGAGCACCTATGGCTACACCTTC; CDR3 protein: CASSLAPGQSTYGYTF
D gene: TRBD2; clone size: .; J gene: TRBJ2-3; V gene: TRBV18; CDR3 DNA: TGTGCCAGCTCTCTTGGGACTAGTGTGAGCACAGATACGCAGTATTTT; CDR3 protein: CASSLGTSVSTDTQYF
D gene: TRBD1; clone size: .; J gene: TRBJ1-2; V gene: TRBV20-1; CDR3 DNA: TGCAGTGCTAGTCGACAGGGTAATGGCTACACCTTC; CDR3 protein: CSASRQGNGYTF
D gene: .; clone size: .; J gene: TRBJ2-7; V gene: TRBV30; CDR3 DNA: TGTGCCTGGAGTGGGGCTGGCTACGAGCAGTACTTC; CDR3 protein: CAWSGAGYEQYF
D gene: .; clone size: .; J gene: TRBJ1-6; V gene: TRBV7-9; CDR3 DNA: TGTGCCAGCAGCTTCGCTGCTGGTCTATATAATTCACCCCTCCACTTT; CDR3 protein: CASSFAAGLYNSPLHF
D gene: .; clone size: once; J gene: TRBJ2-3; V gene: TRBV5-1; CDR3 DNA: TGCGCCAGCAGCTCACTAGGGGGAGGCACAGATACGCAGTATTTT; CDR3 protein: CASSSLGGGTDTQYF
D gene: .; clone size: .; J gene: TRBJ2-7; V gene: TRBV30; CDR3 DNA: TGTGCCTGGAGTGTGTGGGGGCAGGGTAACTTCTACGAGCAGTACTTC; CDR3 protein: CAWSVWGQGNFYEQYF
D gene: TRBD1; clone size: .; J gene: TRBJ1-2; V gene: TRBV19; CDR3 DNA: TGTGCCAGTATTAGGACAGGTTGTGGCTACACCTTC; CDR3 protein: CASIRTGCGYTF
D gene: TRBD2; clone size: once; J gene: TRBJ2-7; V gene: TRBV7-2; CDR3 DNA: TGTGCCAGCAACCAACGGGGGGGCCCTTACGAGCAGTACTTC; CDR3 protein: CASNQRGGPYEQYF
D gene: .; clone size: once; J gene: TRBJ2-1; V gene: TRBV5-4; CDR3 DNA: TGTGCCAGCAGCTTGTGGCGGGGGCGACGGAATGAGCAGTTCTTC; CDR3 protein: CASSLWRGRRNEQFF
D gene: TRBD2; clone size: once; J gene: TRBJ2-5; V gene: TRBV29-1; CDR3 DNA: TGCAGCGTTGGTTGGAGCGGGGGCCAAGAGACCCAGTACTTC; CDR3 protein: CSVGWSGGQETQYF
D gene: TRBD2; clone size: .; J gene: TRBJ2-3; V gene: TRBV7-3; CDR3 DNA: TGTGCCAGCAGCTTATATGCGAGCGGGGGCCCCACAGATACGCAGTATTTT; CDR3 protein: CASSLYASGGPTDTQYF
D gene: .; clone size: few; J gene: TRBJ2-2; V gene: TRBV3-1/TRBV3-2; CDR3 DNA: TGTGCCAGCAGCCAAGGTAGTAGGAACACCGGGGAGCTGTTTTTT; CDR3 protein: CASSQGSRNTGELFF
D gene: .; clone size: .; J gene: TRBJ1-2; V gene: TRBV29-1; CDR3 DNA: TGCAGCGTGGCCCCAGGGGACTATGGCTACACCTTC; CDR3 protein: CSVAPGDYGYTF
D gene: .; clone size: .; J gene: TRBJ1-2; V gene: TRBV19; CDR3 DNA: TGTGCCAGTGGGATGGGACAACTTAACTATGGCTACACCTTC; CDR3 protein: CASGMGQLNYGYTF
D gene: .; clone size: .; J gene: TRBJ1-2; V gene: TRBV3-1/TRBV3-2; CDR3 DNA: TGTGCCAGCAGCCCACTAGCAGGCTATGGCTACACCTTC; CDR3 protein: CASSPLAGYGYTF
D gene: TRBD1; clone size: .; J gene: TRBJ1-4; V gene: TRBV7-2; CDR3 DNA: TGTGCCAGCAGCATTGACAGGGGAAATGAAAAACTGTTTTTT; CDR3 protein: CASSIDRGNEKLFF
D gene: .; clone size: few; J gene: TRBJ1-5; V gene: TRBV6-6; CDR3 DNA: TGTGCCAGCAGGACTCCCAATCAGCCCCAGCATTTT; CDR3 protein: CASRTPNQPQHF
D gene: .; clone size: .; J gene: TRBJ2-4; V gene: TRBV2; CDR3 DNA: TGTGCCAGCAGTCTCCGGGGGGCCGTGTCGATAGCCAAAAACATTCAGTACTTC; CDR3 protein: CASSLRGAVSIAKNIQYF
D gene: TRBD1; clone size: .; J gene: TRBJ1-2; V gene: TRBV5-1; CDR3 DNA: TGCGCCAGCAGCCTGACAGGGGGCGGTGGCTACACCTTC; CDR3 protein: CASSLTGGGGYTF
D gene: .; clone size: .; J gene: TRBJ2-3; V gene: TRBV4-2; CDR3 DNA: TGTGCCAGCAGCCGATGGGGGGCAGATACGCAGTATTTT; CDR3 protein: CASSRWGADTQYF
D gene: TRBD1; clone size: .; J gene: TRBJ1-2; V gene: TRBV5-1; CDR3 DNA: TGCGCCAGCAGCCCTGGTGGGACAGGAGGCGGCTACACCTTC; CDR3 protein: CASSPGGTGGGYTF
D gene: .; clone size: .; J gene: TRBJ2-7; V gene: TRBV11-2; CDR3 DNA: TGTGCCAGCAGCCGAGGAGGGGAGCAGTACTTC; CDR3 protein: CASSRGGEQYF
D gene: TRBD1; clone size: .; J gene: TRBJ2-1; V gene: TRBV7-9; CDR3 DNA: TGTGCCAGCAGCTGGGGACAGCCAGCCTACAATGAGCAGTTCTTC; CDR3 protein: CASSWGQPAYNEQFF
D gene: .; clone size: .; J gene: TRBJ1-5; V gene: TRBV28; CDR3 DNA: TGTGCCAGCAGTATCTCACAGGTCAATCAGCCCCAGCATTTT; CDR3 protein: CASSISQVNQPQHF
D gene: .; clone size: .; J gene: TRBJ1-3; V gene: TRBV5-1; CDR3 DNA: TGCGCCAGCAGCTTGGCGGGGGGGCTAACTGGAAACACCATATATTTT; CDR3 protein: CASSLAGGLTGNTIYF
D gene: .; clone size: .; J gene: TRBJ1-6; V gene: TRBV19; CDR3 DNA: TGTGCCAGTAGTATTTCTTTAGCCTCTGTCGGTGGTTCACCCCTCCACTTT; CDR3 protein: CASSISLASVGGSPLHF
D gene: .; clone size: .; J gene: TRBJ1-5; V gene: TRBV9; CDR3 DNA: TGTGCCAGCAGCGTCACGTCAGGCAATCAGCCCCAGCATTTT; CDR3 protein: CASSVTSGNQPQHF
D gene: .; clone size: .; J gene: TRBJ1-2; V gene: TRBV7-9; CDR3 DNA: TGTGCCAGCAGCTTCTCCCAGGGTTTAGGCTACACCTTC; CDR3 protein: CASSFSQGLGYTF
D gene: .; clone size: .; J gene: TRBJ2-2; V gene: TRBV9; CDR3 DNA: TGTGCCAGCAGCGTAGAGGAGGGACGGAACACCGGGGAGCTGTTTTTT; CDR3 protein: CASSVEEGRNTGELFF
D gene: TRBD1; clone size: .; J gene: TRBJ1-2; V gene: TRBV3-1/TRBV3-2; CDR3 DNA: TGTGCCAGCAGCCAGGAACCACAGGGGACACGGGGCTACACCTTC; CDR3 protein: CASSQEPQGTRGYTF
D gene: TRBD2; clone size: .; J gene: TRBJ2-3; V gene: TRBV6-1; CDR3 DNA: TGTGCCAGCAGTGAACTAGCGGGTTCTAGCACAGATACGCAGTATTTT; CDR3 protein: CASSELAGSSTDTQYF
D gene: TRBD2; clone size: few; J gene: TRBJ2-1; V gene: TRBV11-3; CDR3 DNA: TGTGCCAGCAGCTTAGATCGCGCTAGCGGGGGGCCCACCAGGTACAATGAGCAGTTCTTC; CDR3 protein: CASSLDRASGGPTRYNEQFF
D gene: .; clone size: .; J gene: TRBJ2-1; V gene: TRBV9; CDR3 DNA: TGTGCCAGCAGCCAGGTAGGGGAAAGAGAGCAGTTCTTC; CDR3 protein: CASSQVGEREQFF
D gene: .; clone size: .; J gene: TRBJ2-1; V gene: TRBV5-1; CDR3 DNA: TGCGCCAGCAGCTGGGCTGGGGGGTTCAATGAGCAGTTCTTC; CDR3 protein: CASSWAGGFNEQFF
D gene: .; clone size: .; J gene: TRBJ2-3; V gene: TRBV6-6; CDR3 DNA: TGTGCCAGCAGTTACGGGCAGCAAACAGATACGCAGTATTTT; CDR3 protein: CASSYGQQTDTQYF
D gene: .; clone size: .; J gene: TRBJ1-1; V gene: TRBV6-5; CDR3 DNA: TGTGCCAGCAAAGTTGACAGGAACACTGAAGCTTTCTTT; CDR3 protein: CASKVDRNTEAFF
D gene: .; clone size: .; J gene: TRBJ2-5; V gene: TRBV3-1/TRBV3-2; CDR3 DNA: TGTGCCAGCAGCCATCCCCCCCGACTAGACCACCAAGAGACCCAGTACTTC; CDR3 protein: CASSHPPRLDHQETQYF
D gene: .; clone size: .; J gene: TRBJ2-1; V gene: TRBV5-6; CDR3 DNA: TGTGCCAGCAGCTTGCTCAATGAGCAGTTCTTC; CDR3 protein: CASSLLNEQFF
D gene: TRBD1; clone size: .; J gene: TRBJ1-2; V gene: TRBV7-3; CDR3 DNA: TGTGCCAGCAGCCTGACAGGGGCCGATACCTATGGCTACACCTTC; CDR3 protein: CASSLTGADTYGYTF
D gene: .; clone size: .; J gene: TRBJ1-1; V gene: TRBV21-1; CDR3 DNA: TGTGCCAGCAGCGCCCCCGGGAGACACCCCACTGAAGCTTTCTTT; CDR3 protein: CASSAPGRHPTEAFF
D gene: TRBD2; clone size: .; J gene: TRBJ2-1; V gene: TRBV20-1; CDR3 DNA: TGCAGTGCTAGTATACTAAGCGGGGGCCTACCCTACAATGAGCAGTTCTTC; CDR3 protein: CSASILSGGLPYNEQFF
D gene: .; clone size: .; J gene: TRBJ2-5; V gene: TRBV10-3; CDR3 DNA: TGTGCCATCAGTGAGTCGGGGCCCCAGGGCGGCGAGACCCAGTACTTC; CDR3 protein: CAISESGPQGGETQYF
D gene: TRBD1; clone size: .; J gene: TRBJ2-5; V gene: TRBV30; CDR3 DNA: TGTGCCTGGAGTTTGACAGGGGGCCAAGAGACCCAGTACTTC; CDR3 protein: CAWSLTGGQETQYF
D gene: .; clone size: .; J gene: TRBJ2-1; V gene: TRBV27; CDR3 DNA: TGTGCCAGCAGTTTATTCGTCACTCGGGACTTGGCGAATGAGCAGTTCTTC; CDR3 protein: CASSLFVTRDLANEQFF
D gene: .; clone size: .; J gene: TRBJ1-6; V gene: TRBV5-1; CDR3 DNA: TGCGCCAGCAGCGATGGACCGGGGACCCTCCACTTT; CDR3 protein: CASSDGPGTLHF
D gene: .; clone size: .; J gene: TRBJ1-4; V gene: TRBV7-2; CDR3 DNA: TGTGCCAGCAGCGTCGGGACTCTTAATGAAAAACTGTTTTTT; CDR3 protein: CASSVGTLNEKLFF